The 8 T cell receptor beta chains below all came from one sample that was sequenced in a study of cytomegalovirus exposure and HLA in healthy donors (dated by TCRdb to about 2017). Libraries were constructed by the immunoSEQ multiplex PCR assay. For the multiplex PCR, a mixture combining 60 forward primers for TCR Vbeta segments and 13 reverse primers for TCR Jbeta segments was used. Held by TCRdb, this immuneACCESS table contains in-frame sequences only and omits some clones. Under half of the omission traces to an unresolved V gene where checked; the cause of the rest is unknown. The sample profile shows about 96,000 clones; 60% to 75% of them were found once. The leading ten clones occupy roughly 3.2% of the sample. Sequencing was carried out using PBMCs. These receptors came from a man aged 55 to 70 in good health and CMV-seronegative.

The chain uses TRBV29-1 and TRBJ1-5; tentative D call: TRBD1 (6 bases). Germline loops: CDR1 SQVTM, CDR2 ANQGSEA. Trimming stripped 8 bases from V and 6 bases from J, with 14 bases between. CDR3 length equals 12 residues. The CDR3 sequence: CSCGGQGQPQHF. The CDR3 DNA reads TGCAGCTGCGGGGGGCAAGGTCAGCCCCAGCATTTT.

The gene calls are TRBV27 and TRBJ2-5; the D gene is possibly TRBD1 (5 bases). Trimming removed 6 bases at V and 1 base at J, with 18 bases between. CDR1 and CDR2 (germline): MNHEY, SMNVEV (reference sequence). This CDR3 has 16 residues. CDR3 loop: CASSQGSGVSQETQYF. CDR3 in DNA: TGTGCCAGCAGCCAGGGATCAGGAGTGTCCCAAGAGACCCAGTACTTC.

This sequence joins TRBV11-3 and TRBJ2-1; possible D gene TRBD2, 5 bases. Germline V gene data show CDR1 as SGHNT and CDR2 as YENEEA. This CDR3 has 13 residues. V was shortened by 5 bases and J by 7 bases, with 12 bases between the two germline ends. The CDR3 DNA reads as TGTGCCAGCAGCGTTAGGACGGGGAATGAGCAGTTCTTC. Its protein product is CASSVRTGNEQFF.

As for this clone: This sample includes further DNA sequences coding for the same CDR3. V gene TRBV27 combines with J gene TRBJ2-7, with 7 bases matching TRBD1. Germline V gene sequence: CDR1 MNHEY, CDR2 SMNVEV (reference sequence). Unmatched junction bases numbered 7, after V lost 2 bases and J lost 0 bases. This CDR3 is built from 16 residues. The CDR3 reads CASSLKWTGSSYEQYF. For the CDR3, the DNA is TGTGCCAGCAGTTTAAAATGGACAGGTTCCTCCTACGAGCAGTACTTC.

This clone showed up just a few times. The chain uses TRBV10-3 and TRBJ2-1; 7 bases map to TRBD1. Germline values: CDR1 ENHRY, CDR2 SYGVKD. Losses at the gene ends were 11 bases for V and 4 bases for J; bases not matched to a gene: 5. The CDR3 totals 12 residues. CDR3 nucleotide sequence: TGTGCCGCCCGGGACAGTTACAATGAGCAGTTCTTC. Its protein product is CAARDSYNEQFF.

This chain links TRBV2 with TRBJ2-4; 8 bases match TRBD2. The J segment lost 2 bases and the V segment lost 3 bases, leaving 6 bases of the junction unmatched. CDR3 length equals 16 residues. Germline loops: CDR1 SNHLY, CDR2 FYNNEI. The CDR3 is CASSETAGDTKNIQYF. CDR3 nucleotides: TGTGCCAGCAGTGAGACAGCGGGAGATACCAAAAACATTCAGTACTTC.

This clone was observed a few times. The chain joins TRBV5-6 to TRBJ1-1; D is undetermined. CDR1 is SGHDT and CDR2 is YYEEEE in the germline V gene. The CDR3 extends over 11 amino acids. Between the trimmed V and J ends, which lost 1 base and 8 bases, there was a span of 6 bases. CDR3 nucleotides: TGTGCCAGCAGCTTGTACAGCGAAGCTTTCTTT. It encodes CASSLYSEAFF.

The chain recombines TRBV30 with TRBJ2-2, with 14 bases lining up with TRBD2. Germline V gene sequence: CDR1 GTSNPN, CDR2 SVGIG (reference sequence). V dropped 0 bases and J dropped 8; count of bases not matched to a gene: 8. This CDR3 contains 17 residues. The CDR3 DNA reads as TGTGCCTGGAGTGTACCGGGACTAGCGGGAGATGCAGGGGAGCTGTTTTTT. Its translation is CAWSVPGLAGDAGELFF.